This is a list of T cell receptor beta chains from one sample in a study of shared clonotypes between healthy human individuals. This table comes from immunoSEQ multiplex PCR, and its TCRdb copy is limited to in-frame clones, with some not included. The data contain roughly 1.5 million clones, 95% to 99% of them singletons. Sequenced input: naive CD4+ T cells sorted from blood. These receptors were taken from a man aged 30 to 45 in good health. Each CDR3 is given with its conserved first and last residue. A D gene is named only where the DNA matches it firmly. Clone size is shown for a subset of rows, as once, few, many or a class of expanded clone.

TRBJ2-3,TRBD2,once,TRBV10-3,CAISSLAGVGSDTQYF,TGTGCCATCAGCTCCTTAGCGGGAGTTGGGTCAGATACGCAGTATTTT
TRBJ1-3,TRBD1,NA,TRBV28,CASSYRGRNTIYF,TGTGCCAGCAGTTACAGGGGACGGAACACCATATATTTT
TRBJ2-2,NA,NA,TRBV15,CATSLPGSLAPGELFF,TGTGCCACCAGCCTCCCGGGGTCATTAGCGCCCGGGGAGCTGTTTTTT
TRBJ2-4,NA,NA,TRBV27,CASSPVSGVSKNIQYF,TGTGCCAGCAGTCCCGTATCGGGCGTCTCCAAAAACATTCAGTACTTC
TRBJ2-7,NA,NA,TRBV5-1,CASSPVRLGIYEQYF,TGCGCCAGCAGCCCCGTGCGGTTAGGGATCTACGAGCAGTACTTC
TRBJ2-2,NA,NA,TRBV5-1,CASSPRLGYAGELFF,TGCGCCAGCAGCCCAAGACTAGGATACGCCGGGGAGCTGTTTTTT
TRBJ2-1,TRBD2,NA,TRBV4-2,CASSQWSGRGNNEQFF,TGTGCCAGCAGCCAATGGAGCGGGAGGGGCAACAATGAGCAGTTCTTC
TRBJ2-1,NA,NA,TRBV9,CASSVGSLGAYNEQFF,TGTGCCAGCAGCGTAGGCTCTCTAGGTGCCTACAATGAGCAGTTCTTC
TRBJ2-7,NA,NA,TRBV6-1,CASSEALSYPGLTASSYEQYF,TGTGCCAGCAGTGAAGCGCTTTCCTACCCCGGTTTGACCGCAAGCTCCTACGAGCAGTACTTC
TRBJ2-6,NA,NA,TRBV7-9,CASSLAVRVSGANVLTF,TGTGCCAGCAGCTTAGCGGTTCGGGTCTCTGGGGCCAACGTCCTGACTTTC
TRBJ2-1,TRBD2,NA,TRBV18,CASSPRTSGNNEQFF,TGTGCCAGCTCACCGAGGACTAGCGGGAACAATGAGCAGTTCTTC
TRBJ1-3,NA,NA,TRBV30,CAWGSPRGGLENTIYF,TGTGCCTGGGGATCCCCCCGAGGGGGGCTCGAAAACACCATATATTTT
TRBJ2-2,NA,once,TRBV29-1,CSVDAVGARELFF,TGCAGCGTTGATGCCGTTGGTGCCAGGGAGCTGTTTTTT
TRBJ2-1,TRBD1,NA,TRBV7-2,CASSSSPRFGTGYNEQFF,TGTGCCAGCAGCAGCTCCCCCAGGTTCGGGACAGGGTACAATGAGCAGTTCTTC
TRBJ2-2,NA,NA,TRBV7-9,CASSHREGTGELFF,TGTGCCAGCAGCCATCGCGAGGGGACCGGGGAGCTGTTTTTT
TRBJ2-7,NA,NA,TRBV15,CATSRGGRGHYEQYF,TGTGCCACCAGCAGAGGAGGGAGGGGACACTACGAGCAGTACTTC
TRBJ1-3,NA,NA,TRBV11-2,CASSPIPRSGNTIYF,TGTGCCAGCAGCCCGATACCCCGCTCTGGAAACACCATATATTTT
TRBJ2-7,NA,NA,TRBV6-1,CASSENTGNYEQYF,TGTGCCAGCAGTGAGAATACAGGGAACTACGAGCAGTACTTC
TRBJ2-6,NA,NA,TRBV5-1,CASSFIPTASGANVLTF,TGCGCCAGCAGCTTCATACCGACAGCCTCTGGGGCCAACGTCCTGACTTTC
TRBJ2-3,TRBD1,NA,TRBV18,CASSPTGGRDTQYF,TGTGCCAGCTCACCTACAGGGGGAAGAGATACGCAGTATTTT
TRBJ1-1,NA,NA,TRBV7-2,CASSPAGLLNTEAFF,TGTGCCAGCAGCCCAGCAGGACTGTTGAACACTGAAGCTTTCTTT
TRBJ2-7,NA,NA,TRBV5-4,CASSFGGRDEQYF,TGTGCCAGCAGCTTTGGAGGGCGGGACGAGCAGTACTTC
TRBJ1-5,TRBD1,NA,TRBV5-4,CASSLAGQGPDQPQHF,TGTGCCAGCAGCTTGGCTGGACAGGGCCCCGATCAGCCCCAGCATTTT
TRBJ2-1,NA,once,TRBV7-2,CASSPLYNEQFF,TGTGCCAGCAGCCCCTTATACAATGAGCAGTTCTTC
TRBJ1-1,NA,NA,TRBV6-1,CASSAKVNRGMNTEAFF,TGTGCCAGCAGTGCCAAGGTCAATCGAGGTATGAACACTGAAGCTTTCTTT
TRBJ2-7,TRBD1,once,TRBV27,CATPGQGAHEQYF,TGTGCCACCCCGGGACAGGGGGCCCACGAGCAGTACTTC
TRBJ2-3,NA,few,TRBV7-3,CASSFRGGTDTQYF,TGTGCCAGCAGCTTCAGGGGGGGCACAGATACGCAGTATTTT
TRBJ2-3,NA,NA,TRBV14,CASSQRGSTDTQYF,TGTGCCAGCAGCCAAAGGGGCAGTACAGATACGCAGTATTTT
TRBJ2-7,NA,NA,TRBV14,CASSQGSYWGVKSYEQYF,TGTGCCAGCAGCCAAGGGTCGTATTGGGGAGTAAAGTCCTACGAGCAGTACTTC
TRBJ1-4,NA,NA,TRBV7-9,CASSLLNEKLFF,TGTGCCAGCAGCTTATTAAATGAAAAACTGTTTTTT
TRBJ2-1,TRBD1,NA,TRBV27,CASSPGTGKANEQFF,TGTGCCAGCAGTCCGGGGACAGGGAAGGCCAATGAGCAGTTCTTC
TRBJ1-3,NA,NA,TRBV30,CAWSRGTLDTIYF,TGTGCCTGGAGTCGTGGGACCTTGGACACCATATATTTT
TRBJ2-3,NA,NA,TRBV5-6,CASSLPGGARDTQYF,TGTGCCAGCAGCCTTCCAGGAGGGGCCAGAGATACGCAGTATTTT
TRBJ2-2,NA,NA,TRBV19,CASSTGIGELFF,TGTGCCAGTAGTACAGGGATCGGGGAGCTGTTTTTT
TRBJ1-5,NA,NA,TRBV6-1,CASSEAGRDNQPQHF,TGTGCCAGCAGTGAAGCAGGCAGGGACAATCAGCCCCAGCATTTT
TRBJ1-2,NA,NA,TRBV6-1,CASSDRSVRSPFSYGYTF,TGTGCCAGCAGTGATCGTTCCGTTCGTTCGCCCTTTTCCTATGGCTACACCTTC
TRBJ2-7,TRBD2,NA,TRBV27,CASHRGQPSGSSYEQYF,TGTGCCAGCCACAGGGGTCAACCTAGCGGGAGCTCCTACGAGCAGTACTTC
TRBJ2-7,TRBD2,NA,TRBV4-1,CASSQHPGTSGNEQYF,TGCGCCAGCAGCCAACATCCCGGGACTAGCGGGAACGAGCAGTACTTC